The 5 T cell receptor beta chains reported below all come from one sample, sequenced in a study of cytomegalovirus exposure and HLA in healthy donors. Vbeta (60) and Jbeta (13) primers were used in the PCR. The protocol was immunoSEQ multiplex PCR, while the TCRdb copy is restricted to in-frame clones and leaves out a portion. This table holds about 95,000 clones, approximately 72% found once. Sequencing was performed on PBMCs. The receptors come from a man between 18 and 29 years old in good health and CMV-seropositive.

The chain employs TRBV6-1 and TRBJ1-2, with TRBD1 identical over 8 bases. The J segment lost 5 bases and the V segment lost 2 bases, leaving 7 bases of the junction unmatched. Germline V gene sequence: CDR1 MNHNS, CDR2 SASEGT. This CDR3 spans 15 amino acids. In nucleotides, the CDR3 is TGTGCCAGCAGTGAAAAGGGGACAGGAGTTTATGGCTACACCTTC. Protein sequence: CASSEKGTGVYGYTF.

As DNA, the CDR3 is TGTGCCAGTAGTAGGGGACAGGCAGAACAAGAGACCCAGTACTTC. Amino acid sequence: CASSRGQAEQETQYF. The chain links TRBV19 to TRBJ2-5, with 8 bases identical to TRBD1. The CDR3 has 15 amino acids. The V segment lost 4 bases and the J segment 2 bases; nucleotides outside the gene matches: 6. Germline CDR1 LNHDA, CDR2 SQIVND (reference sequence).

In its sample, this clone was seen a few times. The genes are TRBV6-6 and TRBJ2-7; 11 nucleotides agree with TRBD2. Germline V gives CDR1 MNHNY, CDR2 SVGAGI (reference sequence). The CDR3 contains 14 residues. V was clipped by 6 bases and J by 3 bases; unmatched bases: 4. In DNA form, the CDR3 reads TGTGCCAGCAGCATAGCGGGGGGGAGCTACGAGCAGTACTTC. Residues: CASSIAGGSYEQYF.

CDR3 residues: CASRTPGTASYEQYF. The CDR3, as DNA: TGTGCCAGCAGAACCCCCGGGACAGCCTCCTACGAGCAGTACTTC. The chain uses TRBV11-2 and TRBJ2-7; TRBD1 agrees at 7 bases. This CDR3 is built from 15 residues. V was clipped by 6 bases and J by 0 bases; unmatched bases: 8. The germline V gene has CDR1 SGHAT and CDR2 FQNNGV.

The chain uses TRBV9 and TRBJ1-1; 7 nucleotides align to TRBD1. V shed 4 bases, J shed 5 bases, and the junction held 5 bases outside the gene matches. The CDR3 has 13 residues. Germline V gene sequence: CDR1 SGDLS, CDR2 YYNGEE. CDR3 coding DNA: TGTGCCAGCAGCTCCGGGACAGTAACTGAAGCTTTCTTT. Its protein is CASSSGTVTEAFF.